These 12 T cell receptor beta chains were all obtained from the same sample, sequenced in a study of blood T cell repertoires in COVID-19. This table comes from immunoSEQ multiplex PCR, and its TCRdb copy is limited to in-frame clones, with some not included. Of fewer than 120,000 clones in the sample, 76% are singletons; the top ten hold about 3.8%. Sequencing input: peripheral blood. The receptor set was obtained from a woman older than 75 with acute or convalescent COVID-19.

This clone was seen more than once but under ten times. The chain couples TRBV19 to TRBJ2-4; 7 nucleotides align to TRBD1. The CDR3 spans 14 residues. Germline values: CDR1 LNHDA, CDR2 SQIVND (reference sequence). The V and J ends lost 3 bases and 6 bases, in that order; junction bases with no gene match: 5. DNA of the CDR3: TGTGCCAGTAGTATCGAGAGGGACAGAAACATTCAGTACTTC. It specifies CASSIERDRNIQYF.

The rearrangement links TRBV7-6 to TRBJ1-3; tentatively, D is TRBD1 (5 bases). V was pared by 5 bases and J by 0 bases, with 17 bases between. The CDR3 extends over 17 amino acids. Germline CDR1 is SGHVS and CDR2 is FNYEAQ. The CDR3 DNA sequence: TGTGCCAGCAGCCAGGGCGGGGGACGCCGCTCTGGAAACACCATATATTTT. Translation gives CASSQGGGRRSGNTIYF.

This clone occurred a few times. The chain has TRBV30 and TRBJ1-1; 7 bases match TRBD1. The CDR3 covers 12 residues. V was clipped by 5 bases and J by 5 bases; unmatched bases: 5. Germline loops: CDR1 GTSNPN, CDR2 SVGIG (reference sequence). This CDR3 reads CAWGTARTEAFF. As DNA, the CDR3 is TGTGCCTGGGGGACAGCGAGGACTGAAGCTTTCTTT. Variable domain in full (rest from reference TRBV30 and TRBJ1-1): SQTIHQWPATLVQPVGSPLSLECTVEGTSNPNLYWYRQAAGRGLQLLFYSVGIGQISSEVPQNLSASRPQDRQFILSSKKLLLSDSGFYLCAWGTARTEAFFGQGTRLTVV.

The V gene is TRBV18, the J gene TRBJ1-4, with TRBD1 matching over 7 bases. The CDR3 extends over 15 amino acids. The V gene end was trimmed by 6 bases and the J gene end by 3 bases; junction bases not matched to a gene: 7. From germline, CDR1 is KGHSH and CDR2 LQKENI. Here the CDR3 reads CASSYDRVSNEKLFF. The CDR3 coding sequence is TGTGCCAGCTCCTACGACAGGGTTTCTAATGAAAAACTGTTTTTT.

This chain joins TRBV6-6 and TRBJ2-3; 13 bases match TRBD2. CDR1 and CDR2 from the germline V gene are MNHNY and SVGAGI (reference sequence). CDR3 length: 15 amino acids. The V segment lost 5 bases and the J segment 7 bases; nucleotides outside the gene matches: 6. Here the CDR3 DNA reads TGTGCCAGCAGTCGGGGACTAGCGGGGTTAAATACGCAGTATTTT. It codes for CASSRGLAGLNTQYF.

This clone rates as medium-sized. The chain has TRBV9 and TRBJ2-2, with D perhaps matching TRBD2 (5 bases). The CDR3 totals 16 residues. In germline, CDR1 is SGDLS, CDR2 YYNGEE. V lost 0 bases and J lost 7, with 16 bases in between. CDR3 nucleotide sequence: TGTGCCAGCAGCGTAGCCGACCCGGGATGGGACGGGGAGCTGTTTTTT. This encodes CASSVADPGWDGELFF.

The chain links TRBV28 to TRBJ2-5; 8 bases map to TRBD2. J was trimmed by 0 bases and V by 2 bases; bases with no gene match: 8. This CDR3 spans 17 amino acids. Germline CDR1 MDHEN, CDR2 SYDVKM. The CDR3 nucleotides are TGTGCCAGCAGTTTACGCCGGGGAGCGGGAGACCAAGAGACCCAGTACTTC. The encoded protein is CASSLRRGAGDQETQYF.

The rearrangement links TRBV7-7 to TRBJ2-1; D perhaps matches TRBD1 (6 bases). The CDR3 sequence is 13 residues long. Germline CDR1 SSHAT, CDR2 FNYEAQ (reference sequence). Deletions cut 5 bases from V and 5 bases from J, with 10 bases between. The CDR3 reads CASSDRLNNEQFF. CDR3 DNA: TGTGCCAGCAGCGACAGGTTAAACAATGAGCAGTTCTTC.

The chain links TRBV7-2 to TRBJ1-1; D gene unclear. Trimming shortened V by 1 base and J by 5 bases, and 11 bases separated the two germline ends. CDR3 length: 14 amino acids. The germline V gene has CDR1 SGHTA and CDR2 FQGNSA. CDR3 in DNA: TGTGCCAGCAGCTTAGATCACGGGATTACTGAAGCTTTCTTT. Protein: CASSLDHGITEAFF. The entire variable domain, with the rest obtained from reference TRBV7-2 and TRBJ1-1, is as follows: GAGVSQSPSNKVTEKGKDVELRCDPISGHTALYWYRQSLGQGLEFLIYFQGNSAPDKSGLPSDRFSAERTGGSVSTLTIQRTQQEDSAVYLCASSLDHGITEAFFGQGTRLTVV.

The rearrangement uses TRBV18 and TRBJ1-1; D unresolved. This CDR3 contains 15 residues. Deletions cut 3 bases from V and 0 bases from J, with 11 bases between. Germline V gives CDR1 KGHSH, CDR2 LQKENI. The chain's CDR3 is CASSPSGPLNTEAFF. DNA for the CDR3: TGTGCCAGCTCACCGTCCGGTCCCTTGAACACTGAAGCTTTCTTT.

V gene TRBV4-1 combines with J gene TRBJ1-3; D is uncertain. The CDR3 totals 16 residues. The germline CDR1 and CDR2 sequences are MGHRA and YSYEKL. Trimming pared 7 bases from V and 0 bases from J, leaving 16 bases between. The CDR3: CASTSSPGNSGNTIYF. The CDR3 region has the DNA TGCGCCAGCACCTCATCGCCGGGAAACTCTGGAAACACCATATATTTT.

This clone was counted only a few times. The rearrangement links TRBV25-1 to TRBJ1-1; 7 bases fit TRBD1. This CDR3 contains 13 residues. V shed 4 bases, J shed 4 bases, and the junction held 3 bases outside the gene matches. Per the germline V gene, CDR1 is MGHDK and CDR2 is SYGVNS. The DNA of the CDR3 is TGTGCCAGCAGTGCACAGGGGTTCACTGAAGCTTTCTTT. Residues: CASSAQGFTEAFF.